These 10 T cell receptor beta chains came from one sample sequenced in a study of prognosis after radiotherapy for stage I lung cancer. Using two-round multiplex PCR, the authors amplified TCR beta CDR3 from genomic DNA. The first PCR round targeted every TRBV and TRBJ gene with specific primers. In TCRdb, the multiplex PCR reads were re-called with MiXCR into one record per CDR3 protein. The sample holds around 25,000 distinct CDR3 sequences, under 40% seen once. This specimen was PBMCs, taken before or after stereotactic body radiation therapy (not recorded which). The receptors shown here come from a donor over 45 with non-small cell lung cancer.

Ten or more counts support this clonotype. This chain links TRBV6-1 with TRBJ1-4; D is ambiguous. V was cut by 4 bases and J by 8 bases, with 14 bases left in between. The CDR3 covers 14 residues. From germline, CDR1 is MNHNS and CDR2 SASEGT. This CDR3 is CASSVSGIKEKLFF. Written as DNA, the CDR3 is TGTGCCAGCAGTGTTTCAGGAATAAAGGAAAAACTGTTTTTT.

The CDR3 spells CASSIGGGTCLDEQYF. As DNA, the CDR3 is TGTGCCAGTAGTATAGGTGGTGGGACATGCTTGGACGAGCAGTACTTC. V and J are TRBV19 and TRBJ2-7, with D possibly being TRBD1 (6 bases). Germline CDR1 is LNHDA and CDR2 is SQIVND (reference sequence). V lost 1 base to trimming and J lost 5 bases, with 18 bases between them. This CDR3 spans 16 amino acids.

This clonotype ranks as medium-sized. The rearrangement uses TRBV5-1 and TRBJ2-7; D is ambiguous. This CDR3 region has 13 residues. Trimming stripped 3 bases from V and 6 bases from J, with 13 bases between. Looked up from germline, CDR1 is SGHRS and CDR2 is YFSETQ. CDR3 residues: CASSYGSTSEQYF. CDR3 nucleotide sequence: TGCGCCAGCAGCTACGGCTCAACCTCCGAGCAGTACTTC.

This clonotype occurred many times. The chain employs TRBV30 and TRBJ1-5, with D unresolved. Between the trimmed V and J ends, which lost 4 bases and 9 bases, there was a span of 16 bases. The CDR3 is 13 amino acids. In germline, CDR1 is GTSNPN, CDR2 SVGIG (reference sequence). The chain's CDR3 is CAWTGPLKGPQHF. Written as DNA, the CDR3 is TGTGCCTGGACCGGGCCCCTTAAAGGGCCCCAGCATTTT.

This clonotype was counted at least ten times. The chain recombines TRBV19 with TRBJ2-4, with TRBD2 matching 9 bases. The end of the DNA is better explained by TRBJ2-5, so the J call may be wrong. CDR3 size: 16 residues. From germline, CDR1 is LNHDA and CDR2 SQIVND (reference sequence). The DNA for the CDR3 is TGTGCCAGTAGTATAGCTCTAGCGGGAAGGAAAGAGACCCAGTACTTC. This encodes CASSIALAGRKETQYF.

This clonotype was recorded many times. The J gene is TRBJ1-2, the V gene TRBV12-3 or TRBV12-4; D ambiguous. Trimming shortened V by 4 bases and J by 2 bases, and 8 bases separated the two germline ends. The CDR3 length is 13 residues. The CDR3 sequence is CASSSDGNYGYTF. The CDR3 bases are TGTGCCAGCAGTTCGGACGGCAACTATGGCTACACCTTC.

A word on this clonotype: Given a much more abundant clone one base away, this may be a read error. This chain links TRBV6-2 or TRBV6-3 with TRBJ2-1, with 10 bases matching TRBD1. The V gene end was trimmed by 7 bases and the J gene end by 6 bases; junction bases not matched to a gene: 6. Germline-derived CDR1 and CDR2 are MNHEY and SVGEGT. The CDR3 is made up of 14 amino acids. The CDR3 DNA reads as TGTGCCAGCATCGGGGGACAGGGGCGCAATGAGCAGTTCTTC. Translated, it gives CASIGGQGRNEQFF.

At least ten counts were recorded for this clonotype. The chain combines TRBV5-1 with TRBJ2-1; TRBD2 matches 7 bases. This CDR3 has 14 amino acids. Germline V gene data show CDR1 as SGHRS and CDR2 as YFSETQ. The V gene end was trimmed by 5 bases and the J gene end by 5 bases; junction bases not matched to a gene: 7. The CDR3 reads CASRDASGNNEQFF. The CDR3 DNA follows: TGCGCCAGCAGGGATGCCAGCGGGAACAATGAGCAGTTCTTC.

The chain combines TRBV6-2 or TRBV6-3 with TRBJ1-5; 9 bases align to TRBD1. This CDR3 has 18 amino acids. Germline trimming cut 2 bases from V and 4 bases from J; bases unmatched to any gene: 12. Germline CDR1 MNHEY, CDR2 SVGEGT. The CDR3 spells CASSYPWAGTGNNQPQHF. Written as DNA, the CDR3 is TGTGCCAGCAGTTACCCCTGGGCGGGGACAGGGAATAATCAGCCCCAGCATTTT.

This clonotype has ten or more counts. V and J are TRBV3-1 and TRBJ2-1; 7 nucleotides match TRBD2. The CDR3 contains 12 residues. Germline V CDR1 and CDR2: LGHDT, YNNKEL (reference sequence). After removal of 2 bases from V and 14 bases from J, the junction contained 6 bases not matched to a gene. Written as DNA, the CDR3 is TGTGCCAGCAGCCAACGTGCGGGAGAAGAGTTCTTC. Protein sequence: CASSQRAGEEFF.